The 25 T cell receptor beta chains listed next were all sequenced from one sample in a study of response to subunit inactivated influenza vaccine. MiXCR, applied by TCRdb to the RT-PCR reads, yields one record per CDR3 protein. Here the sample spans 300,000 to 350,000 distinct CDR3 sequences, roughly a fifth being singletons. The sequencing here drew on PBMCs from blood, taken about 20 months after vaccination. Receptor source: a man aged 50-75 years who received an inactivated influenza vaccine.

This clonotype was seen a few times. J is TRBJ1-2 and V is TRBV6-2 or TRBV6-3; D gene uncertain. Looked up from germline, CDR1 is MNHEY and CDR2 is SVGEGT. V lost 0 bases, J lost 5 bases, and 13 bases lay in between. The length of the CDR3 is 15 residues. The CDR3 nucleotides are TGTGCCAGCAGTTACTCTCCGACGAGGAGGTATGGCTACACCTTC. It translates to CASSYSPTRRYGYTF.

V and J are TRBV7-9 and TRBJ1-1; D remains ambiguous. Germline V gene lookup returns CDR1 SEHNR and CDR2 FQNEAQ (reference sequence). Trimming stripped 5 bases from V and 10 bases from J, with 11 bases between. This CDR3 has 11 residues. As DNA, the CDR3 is TGTGCCAGCAGCCGGATGGGTTCAGCTTTCTTT. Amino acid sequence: CASSRMGSAFF.

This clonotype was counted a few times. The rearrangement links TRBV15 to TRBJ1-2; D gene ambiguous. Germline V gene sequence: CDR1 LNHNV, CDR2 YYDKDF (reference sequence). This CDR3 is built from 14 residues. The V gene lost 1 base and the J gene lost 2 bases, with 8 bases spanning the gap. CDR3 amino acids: CATSRAGSNYGYTF. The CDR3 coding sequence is TGTGCCACCAGCAGAGCTGGCAGCAACTATGGCTACACCTTC.

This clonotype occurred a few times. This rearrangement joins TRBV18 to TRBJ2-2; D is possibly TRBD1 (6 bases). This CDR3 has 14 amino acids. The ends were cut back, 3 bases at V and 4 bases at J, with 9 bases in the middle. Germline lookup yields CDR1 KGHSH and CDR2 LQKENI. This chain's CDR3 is CASSPGTLTGELFF. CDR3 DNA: TGTGCCAGCTCACCGGGGACACTCACCGGGGAGCTGTTTTTT.

CDR3 in DNA: TGTGCCACCAGCACTCGATCGGGGGGGGCCTACGAGCAGTACTTC. As protein: CATSTRSGGAYEQYF. This rearrangement joins TRBV15 to TRBJ2-7; TRBD2 matches at 8 bases. J lost 2 bases, V lost 4 bases, and 7 bases had no gene match. This CDR3 is built from 15 residues. Germline V gene lookup returns CDR1 LNHNV and CDR2 YYDKDF (reference sequence).

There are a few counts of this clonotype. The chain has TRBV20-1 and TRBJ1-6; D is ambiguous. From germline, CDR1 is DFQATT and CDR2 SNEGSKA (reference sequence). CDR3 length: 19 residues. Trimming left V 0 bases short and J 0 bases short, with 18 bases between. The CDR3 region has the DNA TGCAGTGCTAGAGATGAGGGCAGACCCATGAGCTCCTATAATTCACCCCTCCACTTT. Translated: CSARDEGRPMSSYNSPLHF.

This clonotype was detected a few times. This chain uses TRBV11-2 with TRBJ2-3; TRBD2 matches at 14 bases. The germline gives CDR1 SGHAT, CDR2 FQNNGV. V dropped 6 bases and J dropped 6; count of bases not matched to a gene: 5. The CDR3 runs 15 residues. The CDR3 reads CASRLTSGGADTQYF. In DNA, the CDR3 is TGTGCCAGCAGGTTGACTAGCGGGGGGGCGGATACGCAGTATTTT.

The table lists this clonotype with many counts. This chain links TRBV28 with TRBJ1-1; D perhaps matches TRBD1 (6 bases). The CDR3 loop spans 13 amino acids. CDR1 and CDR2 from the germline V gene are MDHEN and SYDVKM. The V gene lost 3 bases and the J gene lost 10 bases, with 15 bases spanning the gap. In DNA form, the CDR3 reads TGTGCCAGCAGTTTGGGGGGGGCAGCTTCAGCTTTCTTT. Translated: CASSLGGAASAFF. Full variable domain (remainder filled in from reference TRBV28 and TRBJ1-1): DVKVTQSSRYLVKRTGEKVFLECVQDMDHENMFWYRQDPGLGLRLIYFSYDVKMKEKGDIPEGYSVSREKKERFSLILESASTNQTSMYLCASSLGGAASAFFGQGTRLTVV.

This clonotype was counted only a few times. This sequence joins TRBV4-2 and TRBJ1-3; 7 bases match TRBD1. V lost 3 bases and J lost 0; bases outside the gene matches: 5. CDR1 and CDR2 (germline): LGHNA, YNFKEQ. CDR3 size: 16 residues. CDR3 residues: CASSQGTASSGNTIYF. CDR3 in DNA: TGTGCCAGCAGCCAGGGGACAGCGAGCTCTGGAAACACCATATATTTT.

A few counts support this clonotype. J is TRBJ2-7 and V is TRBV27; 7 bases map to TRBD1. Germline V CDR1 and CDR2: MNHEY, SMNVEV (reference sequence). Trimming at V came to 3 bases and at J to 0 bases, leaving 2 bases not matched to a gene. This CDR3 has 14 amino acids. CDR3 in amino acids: CASSFRDSSYEQYF. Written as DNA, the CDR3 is TGTGCCAGCAGTTTCCGGGACAGCTCCTACGAGCAGTACTTC.

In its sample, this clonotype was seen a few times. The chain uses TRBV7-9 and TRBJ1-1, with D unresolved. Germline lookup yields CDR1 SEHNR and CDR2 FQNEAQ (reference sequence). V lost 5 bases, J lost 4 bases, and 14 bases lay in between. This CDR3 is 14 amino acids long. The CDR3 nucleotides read TGTGCCAGCAGCCCCCCCATTATGGCCACTGAAGCTTTCTTT. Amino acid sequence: CASSPPIMATEAFF.

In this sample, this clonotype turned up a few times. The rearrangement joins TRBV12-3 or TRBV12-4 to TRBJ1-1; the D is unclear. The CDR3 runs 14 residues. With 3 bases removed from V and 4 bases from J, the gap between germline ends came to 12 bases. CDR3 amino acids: CASSLGMRATEAFF. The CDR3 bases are TGTGCCAGCAGTTTGGGGATGCGGGCCACTGAAGCTTTCTTT.

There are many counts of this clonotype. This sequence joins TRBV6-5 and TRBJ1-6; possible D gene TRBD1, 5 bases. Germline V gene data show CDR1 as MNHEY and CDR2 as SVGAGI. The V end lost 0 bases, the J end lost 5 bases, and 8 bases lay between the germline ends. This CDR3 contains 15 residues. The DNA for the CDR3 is TGTGCCAGCAGTTACTCAGGACATGATAATTCACCCCTCCACTTT. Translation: CASSYSGHDNSPLHF.

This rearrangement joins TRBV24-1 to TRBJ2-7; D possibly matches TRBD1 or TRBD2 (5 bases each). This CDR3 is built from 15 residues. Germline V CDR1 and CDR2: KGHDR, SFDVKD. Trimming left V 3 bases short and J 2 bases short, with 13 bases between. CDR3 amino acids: CATSDPRDPTYEQYF. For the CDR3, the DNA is TGTGCCACCAGTGATCCCCGGGACCCGACCTACGAGCAGTACTTC.

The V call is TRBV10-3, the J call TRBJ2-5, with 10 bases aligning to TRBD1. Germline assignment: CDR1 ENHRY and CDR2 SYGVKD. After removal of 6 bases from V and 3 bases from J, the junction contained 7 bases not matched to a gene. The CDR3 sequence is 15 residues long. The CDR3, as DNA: TGTGCCATCAGGGGACAGGGGAATTTTAAAGAGACCCAGTACTTC. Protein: CAIRGQGNFKETQYF.

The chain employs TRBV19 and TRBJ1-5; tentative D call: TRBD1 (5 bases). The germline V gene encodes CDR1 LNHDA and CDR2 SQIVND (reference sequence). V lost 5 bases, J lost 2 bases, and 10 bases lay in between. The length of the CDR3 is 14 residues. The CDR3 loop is CASSVVQGNQPQHF. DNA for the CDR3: TGTGCCAGTAGTGTGGTACAGGGCAATCAGCCCCAGCATTTT.

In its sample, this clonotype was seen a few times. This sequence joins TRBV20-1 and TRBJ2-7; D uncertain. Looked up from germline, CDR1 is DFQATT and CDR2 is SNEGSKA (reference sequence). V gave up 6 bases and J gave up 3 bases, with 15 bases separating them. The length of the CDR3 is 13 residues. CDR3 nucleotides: TGCAGTGCCGCCCAATGGCAAGGCTACGAGCAGTACTTC. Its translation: CSAAQWQGYEQYF.

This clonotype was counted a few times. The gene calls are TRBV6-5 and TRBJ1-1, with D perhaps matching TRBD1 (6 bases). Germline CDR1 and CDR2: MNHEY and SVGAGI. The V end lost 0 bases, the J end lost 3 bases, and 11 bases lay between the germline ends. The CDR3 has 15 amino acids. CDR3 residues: CASSYSRQGYTEAFF. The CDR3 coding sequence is TGTGCCAGCAGTTACTCTAGGCAGGGGTACACTGAAGCTTTCTTT.

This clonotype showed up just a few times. The CDR3 protein is CSATPGLAGLSGANVLTF. CDR3 coding DNA: TGCAGTGCTACCCCGGGACTAGCGGGACTCTCTGGGGCCAACGTCCTGACTTTC. The chain carries TRBV20-1 and TRBJ2-6, with 13 bases fitting TRBD2. The CDR3 is 18 residues long. Per the germline V gene, CDR1 is DFQATT and CDR2 is SNEGSKA (reference sequence). V shed 4 bases, J shed 0 bases, and the junction held 6 bases outside the gene matches.

CDR3 residues: CSAHAPGTANYGYTF. The CDR3 DNA reads as TGCAGTGCACACGCCCCCGGGACAGCTAACTATGGCTACACCTTC. The V call is TRBV20-1, the J call TRBJ1-2, with 7 bases matching TRBD1. The germline CDR1 and CDR2 sequences are DFQATT and SNEGSKA (reference sequence). With 6 bases clipped from V and 0 bases from J, the junction kept 10 bases outside the gene matches. The CDR3 is 15 amino acids.

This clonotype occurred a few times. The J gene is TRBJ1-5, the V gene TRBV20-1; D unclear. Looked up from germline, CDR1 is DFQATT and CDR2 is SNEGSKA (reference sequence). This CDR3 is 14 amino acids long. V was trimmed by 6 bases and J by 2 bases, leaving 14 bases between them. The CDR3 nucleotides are TGCAGTGCCAACGGGGAGGTTGGCAATCAGCCCCAGCATTTT. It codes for CSANGEVGNQPQHF.

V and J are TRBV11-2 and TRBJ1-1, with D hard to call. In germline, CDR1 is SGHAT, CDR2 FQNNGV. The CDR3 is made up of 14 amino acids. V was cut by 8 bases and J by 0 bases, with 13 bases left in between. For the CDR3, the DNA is TGTGCCAGCCACAGTGGGGTCATGAACACTGAAGCTTTCTTT. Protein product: CASHSGVMNTEAFF.

The CDR3 sequence: CASSPSRDRETNTEAFF. The CDR3 DNA sequence: TGTGCCAGCAGTCCGTCCCGGGACCGCGAAACAAACACTGAAGCTTTCTTT. J is TRBJ1-1 and V is TRBV12-3 or TRBV12-4, with TRBD1 as a possible D gene (5 bases). CDR3 length equals 17 residues. V was pared by 5 bases and J by 2 bases, with 21 bases between.

This chain's CDR3 is CASSPRDYTFNEQFF. The CDR3 DNA sequence: TGCGCCAGCAGCCCACGGGACTACACCTTCAATGAGCAGTTCTTC. The rearrangement uses TRBV5-1 and TRBJ2-1; 7 bases fit TRBD2. This CDR3 spans 15 amino acids. Germline V gene sequence: CDR1 SGHRS, CDR2 YFSETQ. Trimming removed 4 bases from V and 6 bases from J; junction bases left unmatched: 10.

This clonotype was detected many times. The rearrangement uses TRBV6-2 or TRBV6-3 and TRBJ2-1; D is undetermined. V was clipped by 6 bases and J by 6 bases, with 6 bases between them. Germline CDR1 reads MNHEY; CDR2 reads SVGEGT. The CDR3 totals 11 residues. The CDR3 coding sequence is TGTGCCAGCAGCCGCACCAATGAGCAGTTCTTC. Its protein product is CASSRTNEQFF.